Below are 27 T cell receptor beta chains sequenced from a single sample in a study of metastatic and nonmetastatic thyroid tumors. TCRdb re-called clones from the PCR reads using MiXCR. The repertoire has around 35,000 clones, around 17% of them found once; the top ten carry around 3.7%. The entire patient cohort was treatment-naive prior to thyroid surgery. Sequencing was performed on blood. The receptors were gathered from a female donor with papillary thyroid cancer or a benign thyroid nodule (not recorded which). Some clones in this sample may be carry-over from other donors' samples.

This clone is termed medium-sized. V gene TRBV6-1 combines with J gene TRBJ2-7; D is undetermined. Trimming left V 10 bases short and J 3 bases short, with 13 bases between. There are 12 residues in the CDR3. Germline V gives CDR1 MNHNS, CDR2 SASEGT. The CDR3 here is CATRSHLYEQYF. CDR3 nucleotides: TGTGCCACCAGGAGCCACCTCTACGAGCAGTACTTC.

This clone was observed at least ten times. The chain joins TRBV20-1 to TRBJ2-3; D remains ambiguous. The CDR3 consists of 11 residues. CDR1 DFQATT and CDR2 SNEGSKA come from the germline V gene (reference sequence). Between the trimmed V and J ends, which lost 6 bases and 5 bases, there was a span of 9 bases. CDR3 in amino acids: CSANKGDTQYF. In nucleotides, the CDR3 is TGCAGTGCAAACAAGGGAGATACGCAGTATTTT.

With respect to this clone: A read error is possible here, since a much larger clone lies one base away. The sample contains more than one DNA sequence encoding this CDR3. This chain links TRBV7-2 with TRBJ2-3; D is perhaps TRBD2 (5 bases). Per germline, CDR1 SGHTA and CDR2 FQGNSA. The CDR3 sequence is 12 residues long. CDR3 nucleotides: TGTGCCAGCAGCCCTAGCACAGATACTCAGTATTTT. Amino acids: CASSPSTDTQYF.

This clone was detected many times. The genes are TRBV7-9 and TRBJ2-2; possible D gene TRBD2, 6 bases. The germline V gene encodes CDR1 SEHNR and CDR2 FQNEAQ (reference sequence). V was cut by 7 bases and J by 8 bases, with 11 bases left in between. The CDR3 totals 12 residues. For the CDR3, the DNA is TGTGCCAGCACCTCCCGGGGGGGGGAGCTGTTTTTT. It yields the protein CASTSRGGELFF.

This clone was seen many times. The chain combines TRBV7-2 with TRBJ1-6, with TRBD1 matching over 7 bases. CDR1 SGHTA and CDR2 FQGNSA come from the germline V gene. V lost 5 bases to trimming and J lost 3 bases; unmatched junction nucleotides: 10. The CDR3 is 17 residues long. The CDR3 here is CASSTLTGAGYNSPLHF. The CDR3 nucleotides are TGTGCCAGCAGCACACTAACAGGGGCCGGCTATAATTCACCCCTCCACTTT.

This clone came up many times. The V and J genes are TRBV7-2 and TRBJ2-7; TRBD2 matches at 8 bases. V was pared by 5 bases and J by 4 bases, with 7 bases of the junction left unmatched. The CDR3 runs 14 residues. Germline V gene data show CDR1 as SGHTA and CDR2 as FQGNSA. In nucleotides, the CDR3 is TGTGCCAGCAGCCCGAGCGGGAGTACGTACGAGCAGTACTTC. Translated: CASSPSGSTYEQYF. The full variable domain, its missing parts supplied by reference TRBV7-2 and TRBJ2-7, is GAGVSQSPSNKVTEKGKDVELRCDPISGHTALYWYRQSLGQGLEFLIYFQGNSAPDKSGLPSDRFSAERTGGSVSTLTIQRTQQEDSAVYLCASSPSGSTYEQYFGPGTRLTVT.

This chain uses TRBV6-1 with TRBJ2-3; D is ambiguous. The CDR3 sequence is 12 residues long. Trimming removed 6 bases at V and 2 bases at J, with 6 bases between. Germline V gene data show CDR1 as MNHNS and CDR2 as SASEGT. The CDR3 is CASRPYTDTQYF. CDR3 DNA sequence: TGTGCCAGCAGACCATACACAGATACGCAGTATTTT.

In its sample, this clone was seen a few times. It may be a read error: a sequence one base away is much more abundant. At the DNA level, this CDR3 is encoded by other sequences in the same sample as well. The J gene is TRBJ2-6, the V gene TRBV7-9; the D is unclear. Trimming took off 5 bases at V and 4 bases at J, with 6 bases between the two ends. Germline V gene lookup returns CDR1 SEHNR and CDR2 FQNEAQ (reference sequence). The CDR3 has 13 residues. In DNA form, the CDR3 reads TGTGCCAGCAGCCTAACAGGGGCCAACGTCCTGACTTTC. Protein: CASSLTGANVLTF.

This clone was counted many times. The V call is TRBV11-2, the J call TRBJ2-3; D call uncertain. Trimming removed 3 bases from V and 2 bases from J, with 12 bases in between. CDR3 length: 15 amino acids. In germline, CDR1 is SGHAT, CDR2 FQNNGV. The CDR3 sequence is CASSLSEHYTDTQYF. CDR3 coding DNA: TGTGCCAGCAGCTTGTCCGAACACTACACAGATACGCAGTATTTT.

This clone was seen ten or more times. The chain links TRBV11-3 to TRBJ2-2, with D unclear. Trimming took 5 bases from V and 4 from J, leaving 17 bases between them. Germline lookup yields CDR1 SGHNT and CDR2 YENEEA. The CDR3 is 16 amino acids. The CDR3 here is CASSTAFESRTGELFF. The CDR3 DNA sequence: TGTGCCAGCAGCACCGCTTTCGAATCCCGCACCGGGGAGCTGTTTTTT.

The chain couples TRBV11-2 to TRBJ2-7; no clear D. This CDR3 has 13 residues. CDR1 is SGHAT and CDR2 is FQNNGV in the germline V gene. V gave up 4 bases and J gave up 7 bases, with 14 bases separating them. The CDR3, as DNA: TGTGCCAGCAGCTCCCGAGTGGTAGAAGAGCAGTACTTC. This encodes CASSSRVVEEQYF.

This clone was seen repeatedly, ten times or more. This chain joins TRBV5-1 and TRBJ2-1, with D maybe TRBD2 (6 bases). Germline V gene lookup returns CDR1 SGHRS and CDR2 YFSETQ. The CDR3 covers 15 residues. V was pared by 3 bases and J by 7 bases, with 17 bases between. Here the CDR3 DNA reads TGCGCCAGCAGCTCCGGACTAATTGGCTTAAATGAGCAGTTCTTC. It translates to CASSSGLIGLNEQFF.

This clone was counted ten times or more. The chain is built from TRBV7-8 and TRBJ2-2, with D possibly TRBD2 on 5 matching bases. With 8 bases removed from V and 0 bases from J, the gap between germline ends came to 10 bases. The V gene's germline CDR1 is SGHVS and CDR2 FQNEAQ. The CDR3 runs 14 residues. The CDR3 is CASGGLANTGELFF. The CDR3 bases are TGTGCCAGCGGCGGGCTAGCGAACACCGGGGAGCTGTTTTTT.

The V gene is TRBV6-1, the J gene TRBJ2-7, with a weak D call TRBD2 (6 bases). The CDR3 is 13 residues long. The V end was cut by 7 bases, the J end by 7 bases, with 17 bases between. Germline CDR1 is MNHNS and CDR2 is SASEGT. The CDR3, as DNA: TGTGCCAGCATTCCCAGGGCAGCGGGTGAGCAGTACTTC. This encodes CASIPRAAGEQYF.

This clone was counted ten times or more. V gene TRBV5-1 combines with J gene TRBJ1-2; D unresolved. Germline V lookup: CDR1 SGHRS, CDR2 YFSETQ. V lost 0 bases to trimming and J lost 8 bases, with 11 bases between them. This CDR3 is 13 amino acids long. This CDR3 reads CASSLGKGAGYTF. The CDR3 bases are TGCGCCAGCAGCTTGGGCAAGGGTGCGGGCTACACCTTC.

The chain combines TRBV18 with TRBJ1-1; D is possibly TRBD1 (5 bases). V lost 0 bases and J lost 3, with 17 bases in between. This CDR3 has 17 amino acids. CDR1 KGHSH and CDR2 LQKENI come from the germline V gene. DNA of the CDR3: TGTGCCAGCTCACCACCTAGGGGCCCTACACTGGACACTGAAGCTTTCTTT. Protein sequence: CASSPPRGPTLDTEAFF. The full variable domain, completed using reference TRBV18 and TRBJ1-1, is NAGVMQNPRHLVRRRGQEARLRCSPMKGHSHVYWYRQLPEEGLKFMVYLQKENIIDESGMPKERFSAEFPKEGPSILRIQQVVRGDSAAYFCASSPPRGPTLDTEAFFGQGTRLTVV.

This clone was recorded at least ten times. The chain uses TRBV20-1 and TRBJ2-3, with TRBD1 matching over 11 bases. Germline V gene lookup returns CDR1 DFQATT and CDR2 SNEGSKA (reference sequence). J was trimmed by 4 bases and V by 5 bases; bases with no gene match: 8. This CDR3 contains 15 residues. DNA for the CDR3: TGCAGTGCTCGCCGGACAGGGGGCGTACCAGATACGCAGTATTTT. Translation: CSARRTGGVPDTQYF.

Many counts were recorded for this clone. This chain connects TRBV28 to TRBJ2-2; D perhaps matches TRBD1 (5 bases). The ends were cut back, 3 bases at V and 3 bases at J, with 8 bases in the middle. From germline, CDR1 is MDHEN and CDR2 SYDVKM. The CDR3 loop spans 14 amino acids. The CDR3 coding sequence is TGTGCCAGCAGTTTCCAGGGCGACACCGGGGAGCTGTTTTTT. It yields the protein CASSFQGDTGELFF.

The chain recombines TRBV28 with TRBJ1-6, with TRBD1 as a possible D gene (5 bases). This CDR3 contains 15 residues. Per germline, CDR1 MDHEN and CDR2 SYDVKM. Trimming left V 6 bases short and J 7 bases short, with 16 bases between. The CDR3 is CASSGLGHGNSPLHF. For the CDR3, the DNA is TGTGCCAGCAGCGGGCTCGGACATGGGAATTCACCCCTCCACTTT.

Ten or more counts support this clone. J is TRBJ1-2 and V is TRBV20-1, with TRBD1 matching 9 bases. Germline CDR1 is DFQATT and CDR2 is SNEGSKA (reference sequence). Trimming removed 0 bases from V and 7 bases from J; junction bases left unmatched: 6. CDR3 length: 14 residues. CDR3 DNA sequence: TGCAGTGCTAGAGAGGGGACAGGGTTGGGTGGCTACACCTTC. Protein sequence: CSAREGTGLGGYTF.

V gene TRBV4-3 combines with J gene TRBJ2-6, with TRBD2 as a possible D gene (5 bases). This CDR3 spans 16 amino acids. Trimming took 1 base from V and 0 from J, leaving 7 bases between them. Germline V CDR1 and CDR2: LGHNA, YSLEER. DNA for the CDR3: TGCGCCAGCAGCCAAGCACGGGACTCTGGGGCCAACGTCCTGACTTTC. Protein: CASSQARDSGANVLTF.

This clone was seen at least ten times. The chain employs TRBV2 and TRBJ2-7; unclear D gene. This CDR3 is built from 14 residues. The germline V gene encodes CDR1 SNHLY and CDR2 FYNNEI. V was clipped by 7 bases and J by 5 bases, with 18 bases between them. The CDR3 bases are TGTGCCAGCACCAAACGTCAGGCCCCTGACGAGCAGTACTTC. Residues: CASTKRQAPDEQYF.

This clone has at least ten counts. The chain combines TRBV7-3 with TRBJ1-1; D gene uncertain. There are 13 residues in the CDR3. Trimming cost V 0 bases and J 4 bases, with 6 bases left between them. The germline V gene has CDR1 SGHTA and CDR2 FQGTGA. DNA for the CDR3: TGTGCCAGCAGCTTAACAGGTATCACTGAAGCTTTCTTT. Protein: CASSLTGITEAFF.

In this sample, this clone turned up a few times. Being one base from a much bigger clone, this may be a read error. The gene calls are TRBV29-1 and TRBJ2-3; 9 bases are shared with TRBD1. The CDR3 covers 12 residues. Germline V lookup: CDR1 SQVTM, CDR2 ANQGSEA. CDR3 sequence (DNA): TGCAGCGTTACAGGGGGCACAGATACGCGGTATTTT. It codes for CSVTGGTDTRYF.

At least ten counts were recorded for this clone. This sequence joins TRBV19 and TRBJ2-1; TRBD2 matches at 9 bases. The CDR3 runs 15 residues. CDR1 is LNHDA, CDR2 SQIVND, per germline (reference sequence). V gave up 0 bases and J gave up 6 bases; unmatched junction bases: 3. The CDR3 protein is CASSIDPTSGNEQFF. The CDR3 DNA reads TGTGCCAGTAGTATAGATCCGACTAGCGGCAATGAGCAGTTCTTC.

This clone was seen many times. The rearrangement joins TRBV20-1 to TRBJ2-2; TRBD2 aligns across 10 bases. Germline CDR1 and CDR2: DFQATT and SNEGSKA (reference sequence). CDR3 length: 14 amino acids. Trimming cost V 5 bases and J 3 bases; bases outside gene matches: 3. The CDR3 DNA reads as TGCAGTGCTTCTAGCGGGAGTGACACCGGGGAGCTGTTTTTT. Protein sequence: CSASSGSDTGELFF.

This clone was detected ten times or more. J is TRBJ2-3 and V is TRBV20-1; D is uncertain. Germline V gene lookup returns CDR1 DFQATT and CDR2 SNEGSKA (reference sequence). The CDR3 extends over 11 amino acids. As DNA, the CDR3 is TGCAGCTCACCGCCGGGAGATACGCAGTATTTT. Its translation: CSSPPGDTQYF.